This entry is about one TCR beta chain. These data are taken from a study of blood T cell repertoires in COVID-19. About the research overall: From T cells, B-cell-depleted T cells, or PBMCs came the material, which was cDNA or gDNA.

In the original workflow: Reference gene primer amplification yielded estimated nucleated cell counts. Repertoires were generated with immunoSEQ multiplex PCR, while TCRdb's copy carries only in-frame clones and drops some. The DNA was the basis for D and trimming; V, J and clone size are from that table. The table has about 67,000 clones, around 87% seen once. With 3 bases clipped from V and 5 bases from J, the junction kept 1 base outside the gene matches. The germline gives CDR1 MNHEY, CDR2 SVGEGT. The CDR3 consists of 12 residues. This receptor was taken from a man aged 45-60 years with active COVID-19. Input material: peripheral blood. This chain uses TRBV6-2 or TRBV6-3 with TRBJ2-7; the match to TRBD1 covers 7 bases. This CDR3 reads CASSYDRDEQYF. The CDR3, as DNA: TGTGCCAGCAGTTATGACAGGGACGAGCAGTACTTC.